A single sample gave rise to the 12 T cell receptor beta chains below, sequenced in a study of regulatory T cells in long-lasting Graves disease. Time point denoted: newly diagnosed GD, antithyroid drugs for less than 3 months. Generation of the TCR library employed RNA extracted from PBMCs. Through Arm-PCR of CDR3 regions and iRepertoire HTBI primers, TCR beta libraries were built. MiXCR, applied by TCRdb to the multiplex PCR reads, yields one record per CDR3 protein. Of roughly 500,000 distinct CDR3 sequences listed, around 13% were seen once; the top ten hold around 9.3%. These same records also appear under a second study, on T cells in Graves' hyperthyroidism and ophthalmopathy.

The sample was peripheral blood mononuclear cells (PBMCs), taken at new diagnosis, from a patient treated with antithyroid drugs. Receptors were obtained from a woman in her twenties or thirties with Graves disease.

Ten or more counts support this clonotype. The V gene is TRBV2, the J gene TRBJ1-1; no firm D call. In germline, CDR1 is SNHLY, CDR2 FYNNEI. Deletions cut 7 bases from V and 11 bases from J, with 14 bases between. This CDR3 spans 11 amino acids. The CDR3 DNA is TGTGCCAGCACCTCAGGACTACGGGCTTTCTTT. Amino acid sequence: CASTSGLRAFF.

This clonotype came up many times. This chain joins TRBV29-1 and TRBJ1-1; a weak D match, TRBD1 (6 bases). The CDR3 totals 13 residues. V lost 6 bases, J lost 1 base, and 12 bases lay in between. The V gene's germline CDR1 is SQVTM and CDR2 ANQGSEA. The CDR3: CSVKGGGNTEAFF. The CDR3 DNA is TGCAGCGTCAAAGGAGGGGGGAACACTGAAGCTTTCTTT.

This clonotype was seen repeatedly, ten times or more. The chain joins TRBV12-3 or TRBV12-4 to TRBJ1-1; the D is unclear. With 7 bases removed from V and 1 base from J, the gap between germline ends came to 10 bases. CDR3 length equals 13 residues. CDR3 protein: CASNLGKNTEAFF. CDR3 nucleotides: TGTGCCAGCAATCTCGGGAAGAACACTGAAGCTTTCTTT.

The table lists this clonotype with many counts. In nucleotides, the CDR3 is TGTGCTAGTGGTTTGGTATTCTCCCCCAGGGGCTACGAGCAGTACTTC. Translated, it gives CASGLVFSPRGYEQYF. V gene TRBV12-5 combines with J gene TRBJ2-7, with a possible D match to TRBD1 (6 bases). The CDR3 runs to 16 residues. Trimming removed 0 bases from V and 3 bases from J, with 15 bases in between. The germline CDR1 and CDR2 sequences are LGHNT and FRNRAP.

The sample holds many counts of this clonotype. The CDR3 DNA follows: TGTGCCAGCAGCCCACGGACCTTCCGGGGGGCTTTCTTT. This gives the protein CASSPRTFRGAFF. V is TRBV7-9 and J is TRBJ1-1; D possibly corresponds to TRBD1 (5 bases). This CDR3 has 13 residues. Trimming cost V 5 bases and J 11 bases, with 18 bases left between them. The germline gives CDR1 SEHNR, CDR2 FQNEAQ (reference sequence).

The chain joins TRBV27 to TRBJ2-5, with a tentative D call TRBD2 (6 bases). V was clipped by 5 bases and J by 4 bases, with 11 bases between them. Germline loops: CDR1 MNHEY, CDR2 SMNVEV (reference sequence). This CDR3 spans 13 amino acids. The CDR3 sequence: CASSQDGRETQYF. In DNA form, the CDR3 reads TGTGCCAGCAGTCAGGACGGGAGAGAGACCCAGTACTTC.

The chain couples TRBV4-1 to TRBJ2-3; 10 bases align to TRBD2. V shed 2 bases, J shed 6 bases, and the junction held 11 bases outside the gene matches. Germline V gene sequence: CDR1 MGHRA, CDR2 YSYEKL. The CDR3 consists of 17 residues. The CDR3 coding sequence is TGCGCCAGCAGCCAAAGCCGGGGGACTAGCGTGACGGATACGCAGTATTTT. This translates into CASSQSRGTSVTDTQYF.

This clonotype was found a few times. The V gene is TRBV6-1, the J gene TRBJ1-4; weak D call: TRBD1 (5 bases). Germline V CDR1 and CDR2: MNHNS, SASEGT. The CDR3 loop spans 14 amino acids. V lost 6 bases, J lost 3 bases, and 11 bases lay in between. The CDR3 sequence is CASRTGTANEKLFF. The DNA of the CDR3 is TGTGCCAGCAGAACCGGGACGGCTAATGAAAAACTGTTTTTT.

This clonotype was counted once. This may be a read error, as it is one base from a much larger clone. The chain has TRBV4-1 and TRBJ1-2; 7 nucleotides match TRBD1. In germline, CDR1 is MGHRA, CDR2 YSYEKL. The CDR3 runs to 16 residues. The V and J ends lost 4 bases and 2 bases, in that order; junction bases with no gene match: 10. For the CDR3, the DNA is TGCGCCAGCAGCCCAGGGGGGGGACAGCTCAACTATGGCTACACCTTC. It is translated as CASSPGGGQLNYGYTF.

This clonotype has at least ten counts. The chain links TRBV28 to TRBJ1-1, with unresolved D. The CDR3 loop spans 12 amino acids. Germline-derived CDR1 and CDR2 are MDHEN and SYDVKM. The V and J ends lost 7 bases and 0 bases respectively, with 6 bases between them. The CDR3 DNA sequence: TGTGCCAGCACGGGGATGAACACTGAAGCTTTCTTT. Residues: CASTGMNTEAFF.

This clonotype appeared a few times. This chain joins TRBV29-1 and TRBJ1-4; D is unclear. The CDR3 is 11 residues long. Germline CDR1 SQVTM, CDR2 ANQGSEA. Trimming left V 4 bases short and J 9 bases short, with 9 bases between. The DNA for the CDR3 is TGCAGCGTTGTCAGCAGGCAAAAACTGTTTTTT. It translates to CSVVSRQKLFF.

This clonotype was counted many times. The V call is TRBV11-3, the J call TRBJ1-5; D uncertain. The V gene lost 2 bases and the J gene lost 6 bases, with 8 bases spanning the gap. Germline V gene lookup returns CDR1 SGHNT and CDR2 YENEEA. There are 13 residues in the CDR3. The DNA of the CDR3 is TGTGCCAGCAGCTTATCGGTTGGTCAGCCCCAGCATTTT. This gives the protein CASSLSVGQPQHF. Variable domain in full (rest from reference TRBV11-3 and TRBJ1-5): EAGVVQSPRYKIIEKKQPVAFWCNPISGHNTLYWYLQNLGQGPELLIRYENEEAVDDSQLPKDRFSAERLKGVDSTLKIQPAELGDSAVYLCASSLSVGQPQHFGDGTRLSIL.